This entry lists 25 T cell receptor beta chains sequenced from one sample in a study of blood T cells in healthy people across ages (dated by TCRdb to the mid-2010s). Libraries were made using 5' RACE. TCRdb records Illumina HiSeq 2500 as the sequencer. A second PCR of about 6 to 11 cycles was performed with a sample-barcoded 5' primer and a J-beta primer mix. Using fastp trimming at Q25 and MiXCR clonotype assembly, TCRdb reanalyzed the public sequencing data and kept in-frame beta chains. Rows are combined by CDR3 protein, so each entry shows the most common genes and DNA. Within this sample are more than 1 million distinct CDR3 sequences, with around 43% of them counted one time only. The biggest ten clones account for approximately 20% of the sample. Sequencing was carried out using blood. The source of these receptors is a woman in her sixties or seventies in good health.

Remarks on this clonotype: One end of the junction varies from germline; a read error may be responsible. The chain is built from TRBV6-1 and TRBJ2-1; D may correspond to TRBD1 or TRBD2 (6 bases each). The CDR3 runs to 16 residues. CDR1 and CDR2 from the germline V gene are MNHNS and SASEGT. CDR3: CASSESGAQRNNEQFF. The CDR3 coding sequence is TGTGCCAGCAGTGAATCGGGGGCCCAACGCAACAATGAGCAGTTTTTC.

V and J are TRBV4-1 and TRBJ1-2; 7 bases are a match to TRBD1. Trimming at V came to 4 bases and at J to 4 bases, leaving 15 bases not matched to a gene. The CDR3 covers 17 residues. CDR1 is MGHRA and CDR2 is YSYEKL in the germline V gene. This CDR3 reads CASSPSGDRAISYGYTF. The CDR3 DNA follows: TGCGCCAGCAGCCCCTCGGGCGACAGGGCTATCTCCTATGGCTACACCTTC.

The chain employs TRBV10-3 and TRBJ1-1; tentatively, D is TRBD1 (5 bases). The CDR3 contains 11 residues. Trimming shortened V by 10 bases and J by 2 bases, and 8 bases separated the two germline ends. CDR1 is ENHRY, CDR2 SYGVKD, per germline. The CDR3 is CATGTNTEAFF. The CDR3 DNA is TGTGCCACCGGGACTAACACTGAAGCTTTCTTT.

The rearrangement uses TRBV27 and TRBJ2-1; 14 nucleotides align to TRBD2. The V segment lost 5 bases and the J segment 3 bases; nucleotides outside the gene matches: 6. Germline CDR1 and CDR2: MNHEY and SMNVEV (reference sequence). CDR3 length: 17 amino acids. CDR3 protein: CASSPRGLAGDYNEQFF. DNA of the CDR3: TGTGCCAGCAGTCCACGGGGACTAGCGGGGGACTACAATGAGCAGTTCTTC.

This chain uses TRBV28 with TRBJ2-7; 9 positions agree with TRBD1. Unmatched junction bases numbered 12, after V lost 5 bases and J lost 4 bases. The length of the CDR3 is 16 residues. Germline-derived CDR1 and CDR2 are MDHEN and SYDVKM. The CDR3, as DNA: TGTGCCAGCAGTCCTTTCGGGACAGGGAGGGTGTACGAGCAGTACTTC. Its protein product is CASSPFGTGRVYEQYF.

The sample holds a few counts of this clonotype. For the CDR3, the DNA is TGTGCCACCAGAGAGCCGGGACTCCCGGGCTACGAGCAGTACTTC. The encoded protein is CATREPGLPGYEQYF. The chain joins TRBV15 to TRBJ2-7; D possibly corresponds to TRBD2 (6 bases). The CDR3 consists of 15 residues. Germline-derived CDR1 and CDR2 are LNHNV and YYDKDF (reference sequence). V lost 6 bases, J lost 3 bases, and 18 bases lay in between.

The chain employs TRBV6-1 and TRBJ2-3, with TRBD1 matching over 8 bases. The CDR3 totals 16 residues. CDR1 is MNHNS, CDR2 SASEGT, per germline. Trimming at V came to 9 bases and at J to 4 bases, leaving 15 bases not matched to a gene. The CDR3 reads CASNLMGQGAADTQYF. The CDR3 bases are TGTGCCAGTAACCTCATGGGGCAGGGGGCGGCAGATACGCAGTATTTT.

The V call is TRBV27, the J call TRBJ2-3, with TRBD2 identical over 10 bases. The CDR3 consists of 16 residues. Trimming took 5 bases from V and 0 from J; bases not matched to a gene: 5. Germline V gives CDR1 MNHEY, CDR2 SMNVEV (reference sequence). CDR3 DNA sequence: TGTGCCAGCAGTATAAGAGCGGGAGGGAGCACAGATACGCAGTATTTT. Its translation: CASSIRAGGSTDTQYF.

This chain links TRBV2 with TRBJ1-5; maybe TRBD1 (6 bases). Germline V lookup: CDR1 SNHLY, CDR2 FYNNEI. The CDR3 runs 15 residues. The V end lost 1 base, the J end lost 3 bases, and 10 bases lay between the germline ends. CDR3 sequence (DNA): TGTGCCAGCAGTGAAGTTACAGGGCCCAATCAGCCCCAGCATTTT. It codes for CASSEVTGPNQPQHF.

Worth noting for this clonotype: A much larger clone is a single base away; this may be a read error. V usage is TRBV7-9 and J usage is TRBJ2-1, with D uncertain. Trimming pared 5 bases from V and 5 bases from J, leaving 13 bases between. CDR1 and CDR2 (germline): SEHNR, FQNEAQ (reference sequence). This CDR3 is built from 14 residues. The CDR3 is CASSPPKTDNEQFF. CDR3 bases: TGTGCCAGCAGCCCACCGAAGACCGACAATGAGCAGTTCTTC.

This clonotype has only a few counts. The chain combines TRBV20-1 with TRBJ2-3; perhaps D is TRBD1 or TRBD2 (6 bases each). V was cut by 6 bases and J by 2 bases, with 15 bases left in between. The CDR3 length is 14 residues. CDR1 is DFQATT and CDR2 is SNEGSKA in the germline V gene (reference sequence). The CDR3 bases are TGCAGTGCGGAGGGACACTCTAACACAGATACGCAGTATTTT. The encoded protein is CSAEGHSNTDTQYF.

The chain recombines TRBV20-1 with TRBJ2-1; D is unclear. This CDR3 is 13 amino acids long. Germline V gene data show CDR1 as DFQATT and CDR2 as SNEGSKA (reference sequence). V lost 3 bases and J lost 0, with 6 bases in between. The CDR3 nucleotides read TGCAGTGCTAGCGGGCTCTCCTACAATGAGCAGTTCTTC. It is translated as CSASGLSYNEQFF.

Written as DNA, the CDR3 is TGTGCCAGCAGCTTGCGGGAGTCAGGGGCCTCACCCCTCCACTTT. This gives the protein CASSLRESGASPLHF. The V and J genes are TRBV11-2 and TRBJ1-6, with D maybe TRBD1 (6 bases). The V and J ends lost 3 bases and 10 bases respectively, with 16 bases between them. Germline CDR1 SGHAT, CDR2 FQNNGV. The CDR3 has 15 residues.

The genes are TRBV20-1 and TRBJ2-2, with D maybe TRBD1 (6 bases). CDR1 is DFQATT, CDR2 SNEGSKA, per germline (reference sequence). Trimming stripped 3 bases from V and 2 bases from J, with 10 bases between. This CDR3 is 14 amino acids long. CDR3 in DNA: TGCAGTGCTAGGGACAGCCCTAACACCGGGGAGCTGTTTTTT. Protein: CSARDSPNTGELFF.

The genes are TRBV20-1 and TRBJ2-5; possible D gene TRBD2, 6 bases. The V gene lost 3 bases and the J gene lost 5 bases, with 22 bases spanning the gap. In germline, CDR1 is DFQATT, CDR2 SNEGSKA (reference sequence). This CDR3 is 16 amino acids long. CDR3 amino acids: CSASPPLAAVQETQYF. The CDR3 DNA is TGCAGTGCTAGTCCCCCCTTAGCGGCCGTACAGGAGACCCAGTACTTC.

The chain links TRBV5-5 to TRBJ2-1; TRBD2 aligns across 9 bases. J lost 6 bases, V lost 2 bases, and 9 bases had no gene match. The CDR3 length is 16 residues. From germline, CDR1 is SGHKS and CDR2 YYEKEE (reference sequence). CDR3 bases: TGTGCCAGCAGCTTAGGGGTAGCGGGAGAAGGCAATGAGCAGTTCTTC. The encoded protein is CASSLGVAGEGNEQFF.

This clonotype was recorded a few times. The V and J genes are TRBV6-2 or TRBV6-3 and TRBJ2-7, with D unclear. The J call is uncertain, as TRBJ2-5 better fits the DNA end. Germline V gives CDR1 MNHEY, CDR2 SVGEGT. This CDR3 spans 14 amino acids. The chain's CDR3 is CASSYAITQETQYF. CDR3 bases: TGTGCCAGCAGTTACGCCATCACCCAAGAGACCCAGTACTTC.

The chain uses TRBV20-1 and TRBJ2-7; the match to TRBD2 covers 8 bases. This CDR3 contains 16 residues. Germline V gene lookup returns CDR1 DFQATT and CDR2 SNEGSKA (reference sequence). With 0 bases clipped from V and 2 bases from J, the junction kept 9 bases outside the gene matches. The CDR3 protein is CSARDLTSGIAYEQYF. The CDR3 DNA follows: TGCAGTGCTAGAGATCTCACTAGCGGAATTGCCTACGAGCAGTACTTC.

Note on this clonotype: One end of the junction is discordant with germline, which a read error may explain. The chain's CDR3 is CCARTSGSKTDTQYF. CDR3 DNA: TGCTGTGCTAGAACTAGCGGGAGTAAAACAGATACGCAGTATTTT. This sequence joins TRBV20-1 and TRBJ2-3; 11 bases line up with TRBD2. The CDR3 has 15 residues. The germline gives CDR1 DFQATT, CDR2 SNEGSKA (reference sequence).

This clonotype was recorded a few times. The rearrangement links TRBV6-6 to TRBJ1-2; no firm D call. Germline values: CDR1 MNHNY, CDR2 SVGAGI (reference sequence). V was pared by 0 bases and J by 2 bases, with 7 bases between. The CDR3 is 14 residues long. CDR3 in DNA: TGTGCCAGCAGTTACTCTAACTCCAACTATGGCTACACCTTC. It specifies CASSYSNSNYGYTF.

The rearrangement uses TRBV19 and TRBJ1-5, with D tentatively TRBD1 (5 bases). This CDR3 has 14 residues. The V gene's germline CDR1 is LNHDA and CDR2 SQIVND (reference sequence). Trimming shortened V by 4 bases and J by 6 bases, and 13 bases separated the two germline ends. The chain's CDR3 is CASSNRLGGQPQHF. Here the CDR3 DNA reads TGTGCCAGTAGTAACAGGCTTGGAGGTCAGCCCCAGCATTTT.

This clonotype was seen only a few times. The chain recombines TRBV27 with TRBJ2-1; D may be TRBD2 (6 bases). The length of the CDR3 is 16 residues. Germline V gives CDR1 MNHEY, CDR2 SMNVEV (reference sequence). Deletions cut 5 bases from V and 0 bases from J, with 14 bases between. The CDR3 DNA reads as TGTGCCAGCAGTCTCAACTTAGCGGTCTCCTACAATGAGCAGTTCTTC. Translated: CASSLNLAVSYNEQFF.

This clonotype has a handful of counts. V and J are TRBV7-2 and TRBJ1-5; no clear D gene. This CDR3 has 12 amino acids. Germline values: CDR1 SGHTA, CDR2 FQGNSA. Trimming pared 0 bases from V and 9 bases from J, leaving 6 bases between. CDR3 residues: CASSLAHRPQHF. The CDR3 DNA reads TGTGCCAGCAGCTTAGCCCACAGGCCCCAGCATTTT.

This chain links TRBV11-2 with TRBJ1-2; D remains unclear. CDR1 is SGHAT and CDR2 is FQNNGV in the germline V gene. This CDR3 contains 13 residues. V shed 1 base and J shed 7 bases, with 10 bases lying between them. The CDR3 sequence is CASSLGQRCGYTF. The CDR3 DNA sequence: TGTGCCAGCAGCTTAGGGCAGCGGTGTGGCTACACCTTC.

This chain connects TRBV9 to TRBJ2-1; TRBD2 aligns across 12 bases. This CDR3 contains 15 residues. The V gene end was trimmed by 3 bases and the J gene end by 9 bases; junction bases not matched to a gene: 7. Germline assignment: CDR1 SGDLS and CDR2 YYNGEE. CDR3 bases: TGTGCCAGCAGCGCCGAAAGGACTAGCGGGGTTGAGCAGTTCTTC. It translates to CASSAERTSGVEQFF.